A single sample gave rise to the 14 T cell receptor beta chains below, sequenced in a study of T cell responses to AZD1222 COVID-19 vaccine. This table comes from immunoSEQ multiplex PCR, and its TCRdb copy is limited to in-frame clones, with some not included. The table records about 120,000 clones, 70% to 90% of them present only once. Sample: peripheral blood, taken on day 0 of AZD1222 vaccination. The receptors here all came from an adult in good health.

This chain connects TRBV7-9 to TRBJ2-2; 9 nucleotides agree with TRBD1. Germline lookup yields CDR1 SEHNR and CDR2 FQNEAQ (reference sequence). The junction had 7 bases not matched to a gene; V was cut back by 1 base and J by 4 bases. This CDR3 comprises 17 residues. The CDR3 coding sequence is TGTGCCAGCAGCTTAGAGGGGACAGGGCGTGTCACCGGGGAGCTGTTTTTT. It yields the protein CASSLEGTGRVTGELFF.

This rearrangement joins TRBV29-1 to TRBJ1-2; D ambiguous. Germline lookup yields CDR1 SQVTM and CDR2 ANQGSEA. The CDR3 contains 11 residues. Trimming left V 4 bases short and J 4 bases short, with 7 bases between. In nucleotides, the CDR3 is TGCAGCGTTGCCCCCGCCTATGGCTACACCTTC. It specifies CSVAPAYGYTF. Supplemented by reference TRBV29-1 and TRBJ1-2, the full variable domain reads SAVISQKPSRDICQRGTSLTIQCQVDSQVTMMFWYRQQPGQSLTLIATANQGSEATYESGFVIDKFPISRPNLTFSTLTVSNMSPEDSSIYLCSVAPAYGYTFGSGTRLTVV.

The V and J genes are TRBV5-1 and TRBJ1-1, with D unresolved. V shed 0 bases and J shed 4 bases, with 10 bases lying between them. The CDR3 is 14 amino acids. Germline V CDR1 and CDR2: SGHRS, YFSETQ. The CDR3 nucleotides read TGCGCCAGCAGCTTGGTCGCGGGCTCCACTGAAGCTTTCTTT. Residues: CASSLVAGSTEAFF.

The CDR3 DNA reads TGTGCCAGTAGTATTTCCAGGGGGATGGACGAGCAGTACTTC. Translation: CASSISRGMDEQYF. The chain has TRBV19 and TRBJ2-7, with 7 bases aligning to TRBD1. Germline assignment: CDR1 LNHDA and CDR2 SQIVND (reference sequence). The CDR3 length is 14 residues. The V segment lost 3 bases and the J segment 5 bases; nucleotides outside the gene matches: 7.

The V and J genes are TRBV2 and TRBJ1-6, with a weak D call TRBD1 (5 bases). From germline, CDR1 is SNHLY and CDR2 FYNNEI. The ends were cut back, 8 bases at V and 7 bases at J, with 9 bases in the middle. This CDR3 has 12 amino acids. The CDR3 DNA is TGTGCCAGCTCAGGGTCAAATTCACCCCTCCACTTT. Its protein product is CASSGSNSPLHF. Drawing the rest from reference TRBV2 and TRBJ1-6, the complete variable domain is EPEVTQTPSHQVTQMGQEVILRCVPISNHLYFYWYRQILGQKVEFLVSFYNNEISEKSEIFDDQFSVERPDGSNFTLKIRSTKLEDSAMYFCASSGSNSPLHFGNGTRLTVT.

The J gene is TRBJ1-2, the V gene TRBV9; D gene uncertain. Trimming removed 0 bases at V and 4 bases at J, with 10 bases between. Germline values: CDR1 SGDLS, CDR2 YYNGEE. The CDR3 loop spans 14 amino acids. For the CDR3, the DNA is TGTGCCAGCAGCGTAGACAGCGGACGCTATGGCTACACCTTC. Protein: CASSVDSGRYGYTF.

Of note for this clone: A junction end diverges from the germline sequence, so it may reflect a read error. This chain uses TRBV7-9 with TRBJ2-1; 13 bases are shared with TRBD2. CDR1 is SEHNR, CDR2 FQNEAQ, per germline (reference sequence). The CDR3 is 18 amino acids. As DNA, the CDR3 is TGTGCCAGCAGCTACCCGGGACTAGCGGGACCGTCCTCCAATGAGCAGTTCTTC. Protein: CASSYPGLAGPSSNEQFF.

CDR3 nucleotides: TGTGCCAGCAGCTTACTTGCAGGGGGCGCGCAAGACGAGCAGTACTTC. Translation gives CASSLLAGGAQDEQYF. The rearrangement links TRBV7-2 to TRBJ2-7; 8 bases fit TRBD1. The CDR3 is 16 residues long. The trim removed 2 bases at V and 5 bases at J, leaving 11 bases unmatched. The germline CDR1 and CDR2 sequences are SGHTA and FQGNSA. The entire variable domain, with the rest obtained from reference TRBV7-2 and TRBJ2-7, is as follows: GAGVSQSPSNKVTEKGKDVELRCDPISGHTALYWYRQSLGQGLEFLIYFQGNSAPDKSGLPSDRFSAERTGGSVSTLTIQRTQQEDSAVYLCASSLLAGGAQDEQYFGPGTRLTVT.

In its sample, this clone was seen a few times. The rearrangement uses TRBV3-1 (or the pseudogene TRBV3-2) and TRBJ1-1; D is unclear. This CDR3 is 12 amino acids long. The germline CDR1 and CDR2 sequences are LGHDT and YNNKEL (reference sequence). Trimming took off 4 bases at V and 11 bases at J, with 14 bases between the two ends. In nucleotides, the CDR3 is TGTGCCAGCAGCCCAGGACCCGTTTGGGCTTTCTTT. This codes for CASSPGPVWAFF.

The chain uses TRBV5-6 and TRBJ1-2, with D possibly TRBD1 on 6 matching bases. V gave up 2 bases and J gave up 4 bases, with 15 bases separating them. The germline V gene encodes CDR1 SGHDT and CDR2 YYEEEE. The CDR3 has 15 residues. CDR3 nucleotides: TGTGCCAGCAGCTTATATTTACAGGGCTCCTATGGCTACACCTTC. Translation: CASSLYLQGSYGYTF.

The chain couples TRBV6-5 to TRBJ1-1, with 7 bases that match TRBD1. This CDR3 region has 14 residues. Unmatched junction bases numbered 9, after V lost 5 bases and J lost 6 bases. From germline, CDR1 is MNHEY and CDR2 SVGAGI. This CDR3 is CASSQNRDSAEAFF. CDR3 sequence (DNA): TGTGCCAGCAGTCAAAACCGGGACAGCGCTGAAGCTTTCTTT.

V gene TRBV19 combines with J gene TRBJ2-7; TRBD1 might be the D (6 bases). Trimming took off 1 base at V and 1 base at J, with 11 bases between the two ends. The CDR3 is 15 residues long. The germline gives CDR1 LNHDA, CDR2 SQIVND (reference sequence). CDR3 sequence (DNA): TGTGCCAGTAGTATAGTCGGCAGGGGATCCTACGAGCAGTACTTC. This gives the protein CASSIVGRGSYEQYF.

The V call is TRBV2, the J call TRBJ1-4, with 7 bases lining up with TRBD1. CDR1 is SNHLY, CDR2 FYNNEI, per germline. J gave up 7 bases and V 6 bases, and 8 bases lay outside the gene matches. This CDR3 has 14 amino acids. The chain's CDR3 is CASSPTGVGEKLFF. The DNA of the CDR3 is TGTGCCAGCAGCCCCACAGGGGTCGGTGAAAAACTGTTTTTT.

V usage is TRBV19 and J usage is TRBJ1-2; 9 bases are shared with TRBD1. Trimming cost V 5 bases and J 8 bases; bases outside gene matches: 12. CDR3 length: 15 amino acids. Germline CDR1 and CDR2: LNHDA and SQIVND (reference sequence). The CDR3 region is CASSAPGTGNRGYTF. CDR3 DNA sequence: TGTGCCAGTAGTGCTCCCGGGACAGGGAATCGAGGCTACACCTTC.